A single sample is the source of the 13 T cell receptor beta chains below, sequenced in a study of cytomegalovirus exposure and HLA in healthy donors. PCR primers comprised 60 Vbeta and 13 Jbeta primers. TCRdb's table, derived via immunoSEQ multiplex PCR, lists solely in-frame clones and lacks some. The top ten hold about 1.6% of the sample, which has some 180,000 clones, 76% seen once. Sequencing was done on a sample of PBMCs. The receptors derive from a man between 18 and 35 years old in good health and CMV-seronegative.

This chain connects TRBV7-9 to TRBJ2-7, with D perhaps matching TRBD1 (6 bases). Germline V gene lookup returns CDR1 SEHNR and CDR2 FQNEAQ (reference sequence). Trimming shortened V by 0 bases and J by 0 bases, and 12 bases separated the two germline ends. CDR3 size: 16 residues. The DNA for the CDR3 is TGTGCCAGCAGCTTAGCTAGGGGGTCAAGCTCCTACGAGCAGTACTTC. Protein: CASSLARGSSSYEQYF. The full variable domain, rest sourced from reference TRBV7-9 and TRBJ2-7, is DTGVSQNPRHKITKRGQNVTFRCDPISEHNRLYWYRQTLGQGPEFLTYFQNEAQLEKSRLLSDRFSAERPKGSFSTLEIQRTEQGDSAMYLCASSLARGSSSYEQYFGPGTRLTVT.

In this sample, this clone turned up once. The chain is built from TRBV19 and TRBJ2-1; 7 nucleotides agree with TRBD2. Trimming cost V 6 bases and J 9 bases; bases outside gene matches: 14. The CDR3 length is 15 residues. From germline, CDR1 is LNHDA and CDR2 SQIVND (reference sequence). The CDR3 bases are TGTGCCAGTAGACAGTTGGGGGGGGGACTTTCTGAGCAGTTCTTC. It codes for CASRQLGGGLSEQFF.

The V and J genes are TRBV6-5 and TRBJ2-2, with 14 bases lining up with TRBD2. Per the germline V gene, CDR1 is MNHEY and CDR2 is SVGAGI. The junction had 3 bases not matched to a gene; V was cut back by 6 bases and J by 6 bases. CDR3 size: 15 residues. The CDR3 here is CASSSGLAGAGELFF. CDR3 sequence (DNA): TGTGCCAGCAGCTCGGGACTAGCGGGAGCCGGGGAGCTGTTTTTT.

The chain links TRBV1 to TRBJ2-1; the DNA was not used to check the table's D call, TRBD2. TRBV1 is a listed pseudogene. The length of the CDR3 is 11 residues. CDR3 loop: CTSSQSPQQFF. The DNA of the CDR3 is TGCACCAGCAGCCAATCTCCCCAGCAGTTCTTC.

The chain joins TRBV10-2 to TRBJ2-6; 10 bases are a match to TRBD2. CDR1 is WSHSY and CDR2 is SAAADI in the germline V gene. The CDR3 totals 15 residues. V lost 7 bases and J lost 2; bases outside the gene matches: 2. Here the CDR3 reads CASNGLAAGANVLTF. CDR3 nucleotide sequence: TGCGCCAGCAACGGACTAGCGGCTGGGGCCAACGTCCTGACTTTC.

This clone is a singleton in its sample. The rearrangement uses TRBV19 and TRBJ1-2, with 9 bases aligning to TRBD1. V dropped 7 bases and J dropped 0; count of bases not matched to a gene: 6. CDR1 LNHDA and CDR2 SQIVND come from the germline V gene (reference sequence). The CDR3 covers 15 residues. CDR3 DNA: TGTGCCAGTAACCTACAGGGGGCAGCTAACTATGGCTACACCTTC. Translation gives CASNLQGAANYGYTF.

This clone was detected once. V is TRBV2 and J is TRBJ2-1; weak D call: TRBD1 (6 bases). The germline CDR1 and CDR2 sequences are SNHLY and FYNNEI. The CDR3 is 15 residues long. V was cut by 0 bases and J by 4 bases, with 10 bases left in between. In nucleotides, the CDR3 is TGTGCCAGCAGTGAAGCGGTGGGGGCTTACAATGAGCAGTTCTTC. It encodes CASSEAVGAYNEQFF.

The gene calls are TRBV5-1 and TRBJ1-1, with 8 bases aligning to TRBD1. The V gene end was trimmed by 5 bases and the J gene end by 5 bases; junction bases not matched to a gene: 2. This CDR3 is 12 amino acids long. Germline CDR1 reads SGHRS; CDR2 reads YFSETQ. Written as DNA, the CDR3 is TGCGCCAGCAGACAGGGGGGAACTGAAGCTTTCTTT. Its translation: CASRQGGTEAFF. Full variable domain (remainder filled in from reference TRBV5-1 and TRBJ1-1): KAGVTQTPRYLIKTRGQQVTLSCSPISGHRSVSWYQQTPGQGLQFLFEYFSETQRNKGNFPGRFSGRQFSNSRSEMNVSTLELGDSALYLCASRQGGTEAFFGQGTRLTVV.

V gene TRBV19 combines with J gene TRBJ1-5; perhaps TRBD1 as D (5 bases). The germline V and J ends were trimmed by 5 bases and 9 bases, with 11 bases remaining between them. Germline loops: CDR1 LNHDA, CDR2 SQIVND (reference sequence). The CDR3 is 12 residues long. The CDR3 DNA is TGTGCCAGTAGTCGGGACTCGGGGCCCCAGCATTTT. It encodes CASSRDSGPQHF.

The chain couples TRBV15 to TRBJ2-1; 10 positions match TRBD1. Germline loops: CDR1 LNHNV, CDR2 YYDKDF (reference sequence). V lost 2 bases, J lost 4 bases, and 8 bases stayed unmatched. This CDR3 spans 17 amino acids. This chain's CDR3 is CATSRFGGTGVYNEQFF. The CDR3 DNA reads TGTGCCACCAGCAGATTTGGTGGGACAGGGGTTTACAATGAGCAGTTCTTC. Drawing the rest from reference TRBV15 and TRBJ2-1, the complete variable domain is DAMVIQNPRYQVTQFGKPVTLSCSQTLNHNVMYWYQQKSSQAPKLLFHYYDKDFNNEADTPDNFQSRRPNTSFCFLDIRSPGLGDTAMYLCATSRFGGTGVYNEQFFGPGTRLTVL.

This chain links TRBV6-4 with TRBJ2-1; a possible D gene is TRBD2 (6 bases). The CDR3 extends over 15 amino acids. The V end was cut by 4 bases, the J end by 0 bases, with 10 bases between. CDR1 is MRHNA and CDR2 is SNTAGT in the germline V gene. Here the CDR3 reads CASSVAESSYNEQFF. The CDR3 DNA sequence: TGTGCCAGCAGTGTAGCGGAAAGCTCCTACAATGAGCAGTTCTTC.

V is TRBV5-6 and J is TRBJ1-2; 7 bases are shared with TRBD1. In germline, CDR1 is SGHDT, CDR2 YYEEEE. This CDR3 is built from 12 residues. Germline trimming cut 4 bases from V and 8 bases from J; bases unmatched to any gene: 5. CDR3 sequence (DNA): TGTGCCAGCAGCACGGGACAGCGGGGCTACACCTTC. It encodes CASSTGQRGYTF. The whole variable domain, remainder taken from reference TRBV5-6 and TRBJ1-2, is DAGVTQSPTHLIKTRGQQVTLRCSPKSGHDTVSWYQQALGQGPQFIFQYYEEEERQRGNFPDRFSGHQFPNYSSELNVNALLLGDSALYLCASSTGQRGYTFGSGTRLTVV.

CDR3 protein: CASSLQGSNQPQHF. Written as DNA, the CDR3 is TGTGCCAGTTCCCTACAGGGGAGCAATCAGCCCCAGCATTTT. The genes are TRBV19 and TRBJ1-5; 7 positions agree with TRBD1. With 8 bases clipped from V and 1 base from J, the junction kept 5 bases outside the gene matches. CDR1 is LNHDA, CDR2 SQIVND, per germline (reference sequence). This CDR3 has 14 residues.